Sequencing of this TCR beta chain was carried out in a study of T cell responses to AZD1222 COVID-19 vaccine. Study-wide points: Repertoire sampling occurred only after the peak T cell response. The study identified only a handful of AZD1222 recipients as seropositive at baseline. CD4 TCRs linked to vaccination spanned spike, dominating at 160-218 and 743-854. Most donors were white British, females outnumbered males, and clonal diversity was possibly underestimated.

With respect to this clone: Its antigen is unknown.

The assay was immunoSEQ multiplex PCR, and TCRdb's table has in-frame clones only and misses some. This table has under 150,000 clones, 90% to 95% appearing once. The clonotype comes from an adult in good health. Sequenced here: peripheral blood, sampled on day 0 of AZD1222 vaccination.

Here the CDR3 DNA reads TGTGCCTGGAACCGGGGACTAGACTACGAGCAGTACTTC. Its protein product is CAWNRGLDYEQYF. This chain links TRBV30 with TRBJ2-7, with 8 positions matching TRBD2. Germline V CDR1 and CDR2: GTSNPN, SVGIG (reference sequence). J gave up 3 bases and V 4 bases, and 5 bases lay outside the gene matches. The CDR3 length is 13 residues. Full variable domain (outside the CDR3, taken from reference TRBV30 and TRBJ2-7): SQTIHQWPATLVQPVGSPLSLECTVEGTSNPNLYWYRQAAGRGLQLLFYSVGIGQISSEVPQNLSASRPQDRQFILSSKKLLLSDSGFYLCAWNRGLDYEQYFGPGTRLTVT.